This is a list of T cell receptor beta chains from one sample in a study of OX40 agonist ivuxolimab in advanced cancers. Profiling relied on immunoSEQ multiplex PCR, and the TCRdb table lists in-frame clones only, not all of them. The sample records some 100,000 clones, about nine tenths being singletons. The input for sequencing was CD4+ or CD8+ T cells sorted from blood, taken in a trial of the OX40 agonist ivuxolimab. Source of these receptors: an adult with an advanced solid tumor such as melanoma, head and neck, liver or kidney cancer. CDR3s include the opening cysteine and the closing phenylalanine or tryptophan. D genes are given only for firm matches.

d_call,v_call,j_call,cdr3_nt,cdr3_aa
TRBD1,TRBV6-1,TRBJ2-7,TGTGCCAGCAGTGAGTTAGCGGGACAGGGGACCTACGAGCAGTACTTC,CASSELAGQGTYEQYF
NA,TRBV27,TRBJ1-2,TGTGCCAGCAGTCCGACTGAGAAGGGAGGTGGCTACACCTTC,CASSPTEKGGGYTF
TRBD2,TRBV5-1,TRBJ2-1,TGCGCCAGCACCCGTGGTAGCGGGAGGGCCTACAATGAGCAGTTCTTC,CASTRGSGRAYNEQFF
NA,TRBV5-1,TRBJ2-5,TGCGCCAGCAGCTTATCGGCTAGCGAACAAGAGACCCAGTACTTC,CASSLSASEQETQYF
TRBD1,TRBV5-1,TRBJ1-1,TGCGCCAGCAGCCTAGGGACAGGGAACACTGAAGCTTTCTTT,CASSLGTGNTEAFF
TRBD1,TRBV6-6,TRBJ1-2,TGTGCCAGCAGTGGCGGGACAGGGACTAACTATGGCTACACCTTC,CASSGGTGTNYGYTF
TRBD1,TRBV4-1,TRBJ1-1,TGCGCCAGCAGCCAACCGGGACAGTTGAAGTTGAACACTGAAGCTTTCTTT,CASSQPGQLKLNTEAFF
TRBD2,TRBV4-1,TRBJ2-7,TGCGCCAGCAGCCAAGACCAGCGGGGGACCTACGAGCAGTACTTC,CASSQDQRGTYEQYF
NA,TRBV5-1,TRBJ2-3,TGCGCCAGCAGCAATCACCGGGACCCCCTAGGAACAGATACGCAGTATTTT,CASSNHRDPLGTDTQYF
NA,TRBV30,TRBJ1-3,TGTGCCTGGAGTGTCCGGGGTTCTGGAAACACCATATATTTT,CAWSVRGSGNTIYF
NA,TRBV27,TRBJ1-6,TGTGCCAGCAGTAACAGGAGGGAGATTTCACCCCTCCACTTT,CASSNRREISPLHF
NA,TRBV6-5,TRBJ2-5,TGTGCCAGCCGAGGACGGATGTCCCAAGAGACCCAGTACTTC,CASRGRMSQETQYF
NA,TRBV6-1,TRBJ1-6,TGTGCCAGCAGTGAACATAGCTCCTATAATTCACCCCTCCACTTT,CASSEHSSYNSPLHF
NA,TRBV2,TRBJ2-7,TGTGCCAGCAGGAGTTGGTACGAGCAGTACTTC,CASRSWYEQYF
TRBD1,TRBV4-2,TRBJ1-1,TGTGCCAGCAGCCGATCGACAGGGATGAACACTGAAGCTTTCTTT,CASSRSTGMNTEAFF
TRBD1,TRBV18,TRBJ1-4,TGTGCCAGCTCACTAGGACAGGGAACGGATTATGAAAAACTGTTTTTT,CASSLGQGTDYEKLFF
NA,TRBV28,TRBJ2-5,TGCGCCAGCAGTTTAGGGGCCGAAGGGGAAGAGACCCAGTACTTC,CASSLGAEGEETQYF
TRBD2,TRBV11-2,TRBJ2-5,TGTGCCAGCAGCATGCGGGGGCAAGAGACCCAGTACTTC,CASSMRGQETQYF
NA,TRBV11-2,TRBJ2-5,TGTGCCAGCAGCTTAATTCGAATCGAGGGGGGGACGGAGTACTTC,CASSLIRIEGGTEYF
NA,TRBV28,TRBJ2-2,TGTGCCAGCAGTATTACCGGGATTTCGGAGCTGTTTTTT,CASSITGISELFF
NA,TRBV7-3,TRBJ2-1,TGTGCCAGCAGCTTTGGGGACCCTTCCTACAATGAGCAGTTCTTC,CASSFGDPSYNEQFF
NA,TRBV12-5,TRBJ2-2,TGTGCTAGTGGTTTGTGGAGGGTAGGCTTAACCGGGGAGCTGTTTTTT,CASGLWRVGLTGELFF
TRBD1,TRBV23-1,TRBJ2-1,TGCGCCAGCTCCCTCCCGGGACAGTGGGTTGTGAATGAGCAGTTCTTC,CASSLPGQWVVNEQFF
TRBD1,TRBV5-4,TRBJ2-3,TGTGCCAGCAGGGGCCGACAGGGGACCACAGATACGCAGTATTTT,CASRGRQGTTDTQYF
NA,TRBV19,TRBJ2-7,TGTGCCAGTAGTATAGAACCGAGAGGGTTCGGGGAGCAGTACTTC,CASSIEPRGFGEQYF
NA,TRBV5-1,TRBJ2-5,TGCGCCAGCAGCTTGAGCTCCAGCTTAGAGACCCAGTACTTC,CASSLSSSLETQYF
NA,TRBV5-5,TRBJ2-2,TGTGCCAGCAGCTTGGTAAAGGTGGGGGCGGCCGGGGAGCTGTTTTTT,CASSLVKVGAAGELFF